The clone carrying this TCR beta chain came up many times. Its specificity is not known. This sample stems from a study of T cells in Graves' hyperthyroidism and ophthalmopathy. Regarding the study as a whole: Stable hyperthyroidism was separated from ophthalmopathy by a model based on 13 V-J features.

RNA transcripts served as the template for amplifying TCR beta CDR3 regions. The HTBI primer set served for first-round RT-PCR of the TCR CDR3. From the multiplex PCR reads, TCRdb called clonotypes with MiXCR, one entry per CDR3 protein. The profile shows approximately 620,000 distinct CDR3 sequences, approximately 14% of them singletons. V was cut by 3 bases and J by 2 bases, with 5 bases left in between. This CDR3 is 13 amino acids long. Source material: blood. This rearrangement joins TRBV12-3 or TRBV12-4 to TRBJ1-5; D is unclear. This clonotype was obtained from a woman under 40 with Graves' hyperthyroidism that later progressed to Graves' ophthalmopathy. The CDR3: CASSFDRNQPQHF. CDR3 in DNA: TGTGCCAGCAGTTTCGACCGCAATCAGCCCCAGCATTTT.